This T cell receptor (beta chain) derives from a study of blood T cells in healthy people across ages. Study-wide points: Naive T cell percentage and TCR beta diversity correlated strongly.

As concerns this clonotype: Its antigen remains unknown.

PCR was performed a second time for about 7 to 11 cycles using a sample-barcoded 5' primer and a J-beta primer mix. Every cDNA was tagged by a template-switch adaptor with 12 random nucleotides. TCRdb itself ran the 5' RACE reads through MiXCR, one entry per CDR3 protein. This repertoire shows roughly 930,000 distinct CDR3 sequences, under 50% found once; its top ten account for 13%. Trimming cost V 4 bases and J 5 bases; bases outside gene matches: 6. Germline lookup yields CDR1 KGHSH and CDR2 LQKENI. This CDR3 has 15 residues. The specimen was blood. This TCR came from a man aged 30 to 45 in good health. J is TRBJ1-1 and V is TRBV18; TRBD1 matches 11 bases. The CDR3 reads CASSHGQGAYTEAFF. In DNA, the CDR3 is TGTGCCAGCTCACACGGACAGGGGGCGTATACTGAAGCTTTCTTT.